The entry that follows covers one T cell receptor (beta chain) sequence. Its antigen is as yet unknown. The table came from immunoSEQ multiplex PCR; TCRdb's copy has only in-frame clones and leaves some out. Of some 48,000 clones in the sample, 81% were seen once. The data belong to a study of PD-1 blockade in mismatch repair-deficient tumors. This CDR3 region has 18 residues. Germline V gene data show CDR1 as LGHNA and CDR2 as YSLEER. The V and J ends lost 1 base and 4 bases respectively, with 22 bases between them. Notes on the study in general: After pembrolizumab, tumor-resident clones rose rapidly, then generally contracted before radiologic responses.

The source material was peripheral blood, sampled about 20 weeks after starting pembrolizumab. The chain couples TRBV4-3 to TRBJ1-1; weak D call: TRBD1 (6 bases). The source of this sequence is an adult with mismatch repair-deficient cancer. The CDR3 protein is CASSQANIHRGLGTEAFF. CDR3 sequence (DNA): TGCGCCAGCAGCCAAGCAAATATTCATCGGGGGCTTGGCACTGAAGCTTTCTTT.